Below, 27 T cell receptor beta chains from the same sample are listed, as sequenced in a study of shared clonotypes between healthy human individuals. Generated by immunoSEQ multiplex PCR, the TCRdb table keeps only in-frame clones and is missing some. The sample contains fewer than 500,000 clones, 75% to 80% of which appear only once. Source material: PBMCs. All receptors derive from a woman in her forties in good health. Some clones in this sample may be carry-over from other donors' samples.

The chain recombines TRBV7-7 with TRBJ2-3; D gene unclear. This CDR3 spans 13 amino acids. The germline V gene has CDR1 SSHAT and CDR2 FNYEAQ (reference sequence). The V end lost 2 bases, the J end lost 4 bases, and 7 bases lay between the germline ends. CDR3 in amino acids: CASSLNIADTQYF. CDR3 nucleotides: TGTGCCAGCAGCTTAAATATCGCAGATACGCAGTATTTT.

The chain joins TRBV19 to TRBJ2-7; tentatively, D is TRBD1 (6 bases). The CDR3 loop spans 16 amino acids. Germline CDR1 is LNHDA and CDR2 is SQIVND (reference sequence). V dropped 5 bases and J dropped 1 base, with 18 bases sitting between them. The CDR3 DNA follows: TGTGCCAGTAGTGGATCGCTAGGCAGGGGATCCTACGAGCAGTACTTC. It specifies CASSGSLGRGSYEQYF.

The chain links TRBV5-1 to TRBJ1-1; perhaps TRBD1 as D (5 bases). Trimming cost V 2 bases and J 1 base, with 12 bases left between them. CDR1 is SGHRS and CDR2 is YFSETQ in the germline V gene. CDR3 length: 15 residues. This CDR3 is CASSFITGENTEAFF. The DNA of the CDR3 is TGCGCCAGCAGCTTCATAACAGGAGAGAACACTGAAGCTTTCTTT.

V gene TRBV7-2 combines with J gene TRBJ2-5, with a possible D match to TRBD1 (5 bases). The CDR3 runs to 13 residues. Germline lookup yields CDR1 SGHTA and CDR2 FQGNSA. The V and J ends lost 5 bases and 4 bases respectively, with 11 bases between them. CDR3 amino acids: CASSPNQGETQYF. The CDR3 coding sequence is TGTGCCAGCAGCCCCAACCAGGGAGAGACCCAGTACTTC. The whole variable domain, filled in from reference TRBV7-2 and TRBJ2-5, reads GAGVSQSPSNKVTEKGKDVELRCDPISGHTALYWYRQSLGQGLEFLIYFQGNSAPDKSGLPSDRFSAERTGGSVSTLTIQRTQQEDSAVYLCASSPNQGETQYFGPGTRLLVL.

The chain uses TRBV10-3 and TRBJ2-5, with D possibly being TRBD2 (6 bases). This CDR3 spans 13 amino acids. Per germline, CDR1 ENHRY and CDR2 SYGVKD. V gave up 6 bases and J gave up 1 base, with 9 bases separating them. CDR3 sequence: CAIRDSGQETQYF. DNA of the CDR3: TGTGCCATCAGAGATAGCGGCCAAGAGACCCAGTACTTC.

This chain links TRBV7-2 with TRBJ2-7, with D possibly being TRBD2 (6 bases). The CDR3 has 14 residues. The germline V gene has CDR1 SGHTA and CDR2 FQGNSA. With 1 base removed from V and 1 base from J, the gap between germline ends came to 8 bases. The CDR3, as DNA: TGTGCCAGCAGCTTAGATGCGGGATCCTACGAGCAGTACTTC. Its protein is CASSLDAGSYEQYF.

This clone came up once. The CDR3 loop reads CASSYSTTDTQYF. Here the CDR3 DNA reads TGTGCCAGCAGCTACTCAACCACAGATACGCAGTATTTT. The chain carries TRBV7-2 and TRBJ2-3; no reliable D call. The CDR3 is 13 residues long. The germline gives CDR1 SGHTA, CDR2 FQGNSA. Trimming left V 4 bases short and J 2 bases short, with 7 bases between.

CDR3 bases: TGCGCCAGCAGTGAGAACTCTGGGGCCAACGTCCTGACTTTC. Protein sequence: CASSENSGANVLTF. The V call is TRBV10-2, the J call TRBJ2-6; D is undetermined. V lost 2 bases, J lost 0 bases, and 2 bases lay in between. This CDR3 region has 14 residues. Germline V CDR1 and CDR2: WSHSY, SAAADI.

This sequence joins TRBV5-4 and TRBJ2-4, with 12 bases fitting TRBD2. V lost 0 bases, J lost 8 bases, and 12 bases stayed unmatched. This CDR3 is 18 amino acids long. Germline V gene lookup returns CDR1 SGHNT and CDR2 YYREEE (reference sequence). CDR3 bases: TGTGCCAGCAGCTTGGACCCCCCGACTAGCGGGAGAGGGGACATTCAGTACTTC. Amino acid sequence: CASSLDPPTSGRGDIQYF.

This chain links TRBV27 with TRBJ2-5; 9 nucleotides align to TRBD2. Per germline, CDR1 MNHEY and CDR2 SMNVEV (reference sequence). The CDR3 is 16 residues long. V gave up 3 bases and J gave up 4 bases; unmatched junction bases: 9. CDR3 loop: CASSLGAGGPLETQYF. CDR3 nucleotides: TGTGCCAGCAGTTTGGGGGCGGGAGGGCCTTTAGAGACCCAGTACTTC.

The genes are TRBV7-8 and TRBJ2-4, with a weak D call TRBD2 (6 bases). V was cut by 5 bases and J by 0 bases, with 17 bases left in between. The germline V gene encodes CDR1 SGHVS and CDR2 FQNEAQ. The CDR3 covers 17 residues. The CDR3 is CASSQKGGPLAKNIQYF. The DNA of the CDR3 is TGTGCCAGCAGCCAAAAGGGAGGCCCACTAGCCAAAAACATTCAGTACTTC.

V and J are TRBV25-1 and TRBJ2-2; 8 bases are a match to TRBD1. The CDR3 covers 16 residues. With V trimmed by 4 bases and J by 4 bases, 8 bases remained unmatched. Germline V gene sequence: CDR1 MGHDK, CDR2 SYGVNS. The CDR3 DNA is TGTGCCAGCAGTGCCTACAGGGGGAAGGGCACCGGGGAGCTGTTTTTT. Protein product: CASSAYRGKGTGELFF.

This chain connects TRBV10-1 to TRBJ2-2; D is unresolved. Trimming took off 3 bases at V and 0 bases at J, with 11 bases between the two ends. This CDR3 has 16 residues. From germline, CDR1 is WNHNN and CDR2 SYGVQD (reference sequence). The CDR3 is CASSDYARANTGELFF. CDR3 DNA sequence: TGCGCCAGCAGTGACTATGCTAGGGCGAACACCGGGGAGCTGTTTTTT.

The genes are TRBV29-1 and TRBJ2-3; D is perhaps TRBD1 (5 bases). Looked up from germline, CDR1 is SQVTM and CDR2 is ANQGSEA. Trimming took off 3 bases at V and 4 bases at J, with 11 bases between the two ends. This CDR3 region has 13 residues. CDR3 sequence reads: CSVEDIPPDTQYF. As DNA, the CDR3 is TGCAGCGTTGAGGACATACCCCCAGATACGCAGTATTTT.

The rearrangement links TRBV7-3 to TRBJ2-1; D unclear. Germline lookup yields CDR1 SGHTA and CDR2 FQGTGA. CDR3 length: 13 amino acids. Trimming left V 2 bases short and J 6 bases short, with 8 bases between. CDR3 nucleotide sequence: TGTGCCAGCAGCTTACAGAGGTCCAATGAGCAGTTCTTC. This gives the protein CASSLQRSNEQFF.

J is TRBJ2-7 and V is TRBV7-9, with TRBD2 identical over 11 bases. This CDR3 has 15 residues. Germline CDR1 is SEHNR and CDR2 is FQNEAQ (reference sequence). Trimming cost V 6 bases and J 3 bases; bases outside gene matches: 7. CDR3 residues: CASSYPGTSGYEQYF. The CDR3 DNA is TGTGCCAGCAGTTACCCCGGGACTAGCGGCTACGAGCAGTACTTC. Based on the CDR3 plus reference TRBV7-9 and TRBJ2-7, the full variable domain is DTGVSQNPRHKITKRGQNVTFRCDPISEHNRLYWYRQTLGQGPEFLTYFQNEAQLEKSRLLSDRFSAERPKGSFSTLEIQRTEQGDSAMYLCASSYPGTSGYEQYFGPGTRLTVT.

The chain combines TRBV11-3 with TRBJ2-3; 7 nucleotides line up with TRBD1. This CDR3 has 15 residues. Germline V gene lookup returns CDR1 SGHNT and CDR2 YENEEA. V lost 1 base, J lost 3 bases, and 4 bases stayed unmatched. Here the CDR3 reads CASSLGGGETDTQYF. For the CDR3, the DNA is TGTGCCAGCAGCTTAGGAGGGGGCGAAACAGATACGCAGTATTTT.

The rearrangement uses TRBV28 and TRBJ1-2; D gene ambiguous. Germline CDR1 and CDR2: MDHEN and SYDVKM. This CDR3 has 12 amino acids. Trimming took off 3 bases at V and 12 bases at J, with 14 bases between the two ends. CDR3 coding DNA: TGTGCCAGCAGTTTTGGGCAGCAAGAAGACACCTTC. Translating gives CASSFGQQEDTF.

In regard to this clone: The sample holds other DNA sequences that translate to the same CDR3. The chain couples TRBV19 to TRBJ2-3; D not resolved. This CDR3 is 12 amino acids long. Deletions cut 3 bases from V and 4 bases from J, with 5 bases between. CDR1 LNHDA and CDR2 SQIVND come from the germline V gene (reference sequence). The CDR3 reads CASSIRADTQYF. CDR3 nucleotides: TGTGCCAGTAGTATCCGTGCAGATACGCAGTATTTT.

The J gene is TRBJ2-1, the V gene TRBV11-3, with 9 bases aligning to TRBD1. Germline-derived CDR1 and CDR2 are SGHNT and YENEEA. V dropped 1 base and J dropped 10; count of bases not matched to a gene: 11. The CDR3 runs 16 residues. The CDR3: CASSLVSTGGLGEQFF. The CDR3 DNA sequence: TGTGCCAGCAGCTTAGTTTCCACAGGGGGCTTGGGCGAGCAGTTCTTC. Complete variable domain (other parts from reference TRBV11-3 and TRBJ2-1): EAGVVQSPRYKIIEKKQPVAFWCNPISGHNTLYWYLQNLGQGPELLIRYENEEAVDDSQLPKDRFSAERLKGVDSTLKIQPAELGDSAVYLCASSLVSTGGLGEQFFGPGTRLTVL.

The chain links TRBV7-2 to TRBJ2-7; D is unclear. Germline assignment: CDR1 SGHTA and CDR2 FQGNSA. This CDR3 region has 12 residues. V lost 4 bases and J lost 3, with 7 bases in between. The CDR3 nucleotides read TGTGCCAGCAGCTCAATCAACTACGAGCAGTACTTC. Its protein is CASSSINYEQYF.

CDR3 sequence reads: CASSGSGRGADTQYF. DNA of the CDR3: TGTGCCAGCAGCGGTAGCGGGAGAGGTGCAGATACGCAGTATTTT. The chain joins TRBV9 to TRBJ2-3; 9 bases match TRBD2. J was trimmed by 4 bases and V by 3 bases; bases with no gene match: 6. Germline V gives CDR1 SGDLS, CDR2 YYNGEE. CDR3 length: 15 residues.

The chain recombines TRBV6-4 with TRBJ1-2, with 7 bases lining up with TRBD1. Germline lookup yields CDR1 MRHNA and CDR2 SNTAGT. The CDR3 totals 12 residues. V lost 6 bases, J lost 7 bases, and 5 bases stayed unmatched. In DNA form, the CDR3 reads TGTGCCAGCAGCACAGGGGAAGGTGGCTACACCTTC. This codes for CASSTGEGGYTF.

Written as DNA, the CDR3 is TGTGCCAGCAGTTTGGGTCGGGACGGCTGGAATGAGCAGTTCTTC. This sequence encodes CASSLGRDGWNEQFF. The V gene is TRBV27, the J gene TRBJ2-1; perhaps D is TRBD1 or TRBD2 (5 bases each). Germline values: CDR1 MNHEY, CDR2 SMNVEV (reference sequence). V dropped 3 bases and J dropped 7 bases, with 16 bases sitting between them. This CDR3 has 15 residues.

This rearrangement joins TRBV11-2 to TRBJ2-5, with D perhaps assigned TRBD1 or TRBD2 (5 bases each). The V gene's germline CDR1 is SGHAT and CDR2 FQNNGV. With 1 base removed from V and 6 bases from J, the gap between germline ends came to 9 bases. The CDR3 runs 13 residues. CDR3 loop: CASSLAGAQTQYF. CDR3 sequence (DNA): TGTGCCAGCAGCTTAGCCGGGGCACAGACCCAGTACTTC.

In its sample, this clone was seen many times. DNA of the CDR3: TGCGCCAGCAGCCAAGATTCAGGGGGCTACAATGAGCAGTTCTTC. This encodes CASSQDSGGYNEQFF. This sequence joins TRBV4-3 and TRBJ2-1; TRBD1 aligns across 7 bases. The germline V gene encodes CDR1 LGHNA and CDR2 YSLEER. The CDR3 runs to 15 residues. V shed 0 bases and J 3 bases; nucleotides not matched to a gene: 2.

The chain combines TRBV13 with TRBJ1-6; 7 bases align to TRBD1. Germline V gene lookup returns CDR1 PRHDT and CDR2 FYEKMQ (reference sequence). The CDR3 has 13 amino acids. Trimming at V came to 5 bases and at J to 9 bases, leaving 4 bases not matched to a gene. Here the CDR3 reads CASSAGTVSPLHF. As DNA, the CDR3 is TGTGCCAGCAGCGCCGGGACAGTTTCACCCCTCCACTTT. The whole variable domain, filled in from reference TRBV13 and TRBJ1-6, reads AAGVIQSPRHLIKEKRETATLKCYPIPRHDTVYWYQQGPGQDPQFLISFYEKMQSDKGSIPDRFSAQQFSDYHSELNMSSLELGDSALYFCASSAGTVSPLHFGNGTRLTVT.